A single sample gave rise to the 23 T cell receptor beta chains below, sequenced in a study of cytomegalovirus exposure and HLA in healthy donors listed by TCRdb under 2017. The library was built by means of the immunoSEQ multiplex PCR assay. For the multiplex PCR, a mixture combining 60 forward primers for TCR Vbeta segments and 13 reverse primers for TCR Jbeta segments was used. This is the immuneACCESS table as TCRdb keeps it, with only in-frame sequences that have V and J called. A part of the clones is gone; compared with another copy, unresolved V genes explain less than half, and the rest is unexplained. The sample table shows 100,000 to 150,000 clones, and around four fifths are seen once. The top ten clones comprise approximately 2.1% of the sample. Sequencing input: PBMCs. The source of these receptors is a woman in her 40s in good health and CMV-seropositive.

This chain uses TRBV7-3 with TRBJ2-6; weak D call: TRBD1 (5 bases). Trimming took off 4 bases at V and 0 bases at J, with 7 bases between the two ends. The germline gives CDR1 SGHTA, CDR2 FQGTGA. CDR3 length: 15 amino acids. The CDR3 sequence: CASSYRSSGANVLTF. The DNA for the CDR3 is TGTGCCAGCAGCTACAGGAGCTCTGGGGCCAACGTCCTGACTTTC.

The table lists this clone with a few counts. This rearrangement joins TRBV7-4 to TRBJ1-3; weak D call: TRBD1 (6 bases). The V end was cut by 5 bases, the J end by 1 base, with 9 bases between. CDR3 length: 14 residues. Germline assignment: CDR1 SGHVT and CDR2 SQSDAQ. The CDR3 loop is CASSPGTSGNTIYF. For the CDR3, the DNA is TGTGCCAGCAGCCCCGGGACATCTGGAAACACCATATATTTT.

The chain uses TRBV19 and TRBJ2-4, with D possibly called TRBD1 or TRBD2 (6 bases each). The germline V gene has CDR1 LNHDA and CDR2 SQIVND (reference sequence). The V end lost 5 bases, the J end lost 0 bases, and 11 bases lay between the germline ends. The CDR3 totals 15 residues. The CDR3 DNA sequence: TGTGCCAGTAGTTTAGGGGGGCTAGCCAAAAACATTCAGTACTTC. Translating it yields CASSLGGLAKNIQYF.

This clone was observed a few times. The chain employs TRBV7-2 and TRBJ1-1, with D unresolved. This CDR3 is built from 13 residues. The germline V gene has CDR1 SGHTA and CDR2 FQGNSA. V lost 0 bases and J 0 bases, leaving 2 bases between the germline ends. The DNA of the CDR3 is TGTGCCAGCAGCTTAGCCATGAACACTGAAGCTTTCTTT. Translating it yields CASSLAMNTEAFF. The full variable domain, rest sourced from reference TRBV7-2 and TRBJ1-1, is GAGVSQSPSNKVTEKGKDVELRCDPISGHTALYWYRQSLGQGLEFLIYFQGNSAPDKSGLPSDRFSAERTGGSVSTLTIQRTQQEDSAVYLCASSLAMNTEAFFGQGTRLTVV.

The CDR3 sequence is CAWSVAKLLGTPNTEAFF. CDR3 DNA: TGTGCCTGGAGTGTAGCTAAGCTCCTAGGCACACCGAACACTGAAGCTTTCTTT. V is TRBV30 and J is TRBJ1-1; no definite D call. This CDR3 contains 18 residues. In germline, CDR1 is GTSNPN, CDR2 SVGIG (reference sequence). V lost 0 bases and J lost 1, with 21 bases in between.

The chain is built from TRBV18 and TRBJ1-5; TRBD1 agrees at 8 bases. The V segment lost 3 bases and the J segment 5 bases; nucleotides outside the gene matches: 3. Germline CDR1 KGHSH, CDR2 LQKENI. The CDR3 is made up of 14 amino acids. The CDR3 coding sequence is TGTGCCAGCTCACCCGAGACAGGGGATCAGCCCCAGCATTTT. This sequence encodes CASSPETGDQPQHF.

J is TRBJ2-2 and V is TRBV9, with 8 bases matching TRBD2. This CDR3 region has 16 residues. V shed 3 bases, J shed 7 bases, and the junction held 11 bases outside the gene matches. In germline, CDR1 is SGDLS, CDR2 YYNGEE. CDR3: CASSDSPGLVVGELFF. In nucleotides, the CDR3 is TGTGCCAGCAGCGACTCCCCGGGACTAGTTGTCGGGGAGCTGTTTTTT.

The chain employs TRBV10-2 and TRBJ2-5; no clear D gene. The CDR3 has 14 amino acids. Trimming left V 3 bases short and J 5 bases short, with 13 bases between. Germline assignment: CDR1 WSHSY and CDR2 SAAADI. The CDR3 loop is CASSDIGARETQYF. CDR3 nucleotide sequence: TGCGCCAGCAGTGATATAGGAGCTCGGGAGACCCAGTACTTC.

This clone was seen just once. The chain recombines TRBV6-1 with TRBJ2-6; 7 nucleotides align to TRBD1. The CDR3 totals 15 residues. V shed 8 bases, J shed 2 bases, and the junction held 6 bases outside the gene matches. The germline CDR1 and CDR2 sequences are MNHNS and SASEGT. The CDR3 region is CASQDRSTGANVLTF. The CDR3 nucleotides are TGTGCCAGCCAGGACAGGTCTACTGGGGCCAACGTCCTGACTTTC.

This chain links TRBV4-2 with TRBJ2-4; 7 bases fit TRBD2. This CDR3 is built from 19 residues. Trimming removed 0 bases from V and 6 bases from J; junction bases left unmatched: 17. Germline loops: CDR1 LGHNA, CDR2 YNFKEQ. The CDR3 sequence is CASSQDLIRTSRGGNIQYF. CDR3 sequence (DNA): TGTGCCAGCAGCCAAGATCTGATTCGGACTAGTCGCGGGGGAAACATTCAGTACTTC.

J is TRBJ1-5 and V is TRBV10-3, with D hard to call. The germline gives CDR1 ENHRY, CDR2 SYGVKD. The CDR3 totals 14 residues. V lost 2 bases and J lost 7, with 12 bases in between. CDR3 coding DNA: TGTGCCATCAGTGAGATCGGGATAGGGCAGCCCCAGCATTTT. Translating gives CAISEIGIGQPQHF.

This clone was seen a few times. The CDR3 DNA reads as TGTGCCAGTAGTACGGGACAGCGGGCGGGGCCCCTCCACTTT. Protein product: CASSTGQRAGPLHF. The genes are TRBV19 and TRBJ1-6; 7 nucleotides match TRBD1. Germline V CDR1 and CDR2: LNHDA, SQIVND (reference sequence). V shed 4 bases, J shed 13 bases, and the junction held 10 bases outside the gene matches. This CDR3 has 14 amino acids.

V gene TRBV29-1 combines with J gene TRBJ2-3; the match to TRBD2 covers 10 bases. V lost 7 bases and J lost 2; bases outside the gene matches: 9. CDR1 and CDR2 from the germline V gene are SQVTM and ANQGSEA. This CDR3 contains 15 residues. CDR3 sequence reads: CSGAPLAGATDTQYF. The CDR3 bases are TGCAGCGGGGCCCCCCTAGCGGGAGCCACAGATACGCAGTATTTT.

V usage is TRBV28 and J usage is TRBJ2-5; D gene ambiguous. Deletions cut 0 bases from V and 3 bases from J, with 8 bases between. The CDR3 sequence is 14 residues long. In germline, CDR1 is MDHEN, CDR2 SYDVKM. In DNA, the CDR3 is TGTGCCAGCAGTTTATGGAGCCGGGAAGAGACCCAGTACTTC. The encoded protein is CASSLWSREETQYF.

The chain joins TRBV29-1 to TRBJ1-2, with 10 bases fitting TRBD1. Trimming at V came to 7 bases and at J to 8 bases, leaving 10 bases not matched to a gene. The CDR3 is made up of 13 amino acids. The germline V gene encodes CDR1 SQVTM and CDR2 ANQGSEA. DNA of the CDR3: TGCAGCGGCCGGGGTGACAGGGGGCTAGGCTACACCTTC. It translates to CSGRGDRGLGYTF.

The sample holds a few counts of this clone. The chain is built from TRBV10-3 and TRBJ2-5; perhaps TRBD2 as D (6 bases). The V end was cut by 2 bases, the J end by 2 bases, with 15 bases between. In germline, CDR1 is ENHRY, CDR2 SYGVKD. This CDR3 has 16 amino acids. CDR3 region: CAISETTGLRQETQYF. DNA of the CDR3: TGTGCCATCAGTGAGACGACGGGACTTCGACAAGAGACCCAGTACTTC.

This clone was observed once. The rearrangement joins TRBV28 to TRBJ1-3; D unresolved. V lost 3 bases to trimming and J lost 2 bases, with 8 bases between them. The germline gives CDR1 MDHEN, CDR2 SYDVKM. The CDR3 extends over 14 amino acids. CDR3 sequence (DNA): TGTGCCAGCAGTTTCCCACAAGCTGGAAACACCATATATTTT. This encodes CASSFPQAGNTIYF.

CDR3: CASSQEVAGRGGGNNEQFF. Here the CDR3 DNA reads TGTGCCAGCAGCCAAGAGGTAGCGGGGCGGGGAGGAGGCAACAATGAGCAGTTCTTC. J is TRBJ2-1 and V is TRBV4-2; 8 bases are shared with TRBD2. Trimming took 0 bases from V and 5 from J; bases not matched to a gene: 15. Germline-derived CDR1 and CDR2 are LGHNA and YNFKEQ. The CDR3 length is 19 residues.

This clone was observed once. The rearrangement uses TRBV7-2 and TRBJ1-1; maybe TRBD1 (5 bases). Germline assignment: CDR1 SGHTA and CDR2 FQGNSA. There are 15 residues in the CDR3. V lost 0 bases, J lost 5 bases, and 13 bases lay in between. The CDR3 sequence is CASSLALGGVTEAFF. CDR3 nucleotide sequence: TGTGCCAGCAGCTTAGCGTTGGGGGGTGTAACTGAAGCTTTCTTT.

J is TRBJ1-6 and V is TRBV5-1, with D perhaps matching TRBD1 (5 bases). This CDR3 spans 16 amino acids. V was trimmed by 0 bases and J by 7 bases, leaving 14 bases between them. Per germline, CDR1 SGHRS and CDR2 YFSETQ. The CDR3, as DNA: TGCGCCAGCAGCTTGGGACCTAGACAGCCGAATTCACCCCTCCACTTT. It specifies CASSLGPRQPNSPLHF.

With respect to this clone: The junction differs from germline at one of its ends, possibly a read error. The chain couples TRBV28 to TRBJ2-5; D remains ambiguous. Germline V gene lookup returns CDR1 MDHEN and CDR2 SYDVKM. This CDR3 is built from 12 residues. The CDR3 loop is CASSLLGGITHF. CDR3 coding DNA: TGTGCCAGCAGTCTCCTCGGTGGTATAACGCACTTC.

The V gene is TRBV25-1, the J gene TRBJ2-5; maybe TRBD2 (7 bases). The DNA end is more similar to TRBJ2-7, so the J call may be wrong. The CDR3 consists of 16 residues. Germline V gene data show CDR1 as MGHDK and CDR2 as SYGVNS. CDR3 region: CASTGGRGRVCYEQYF. The DNA of the CDR3 is TGTGCCAGCACCGGGGGGAGGGGGAGGGTTTGTTACGAGCAGTACTTC.

V usage is TRBV28 and J usage is TRBJ2-7; a weak D match, TRBD1 (6 bases). Germline assignment: CDR1 MDHEN and CDR2 SYDVKM. The CDR3 extends over 11 amino acids. Deletions cut 5 bases from V and 10 bases from J, with 12 bases between. The CDR3 sequence: CASSQYREQYF. CDR3 coding DNA: TGTGCCAGCAGTCAATACAGGGAACAGTACTTC.